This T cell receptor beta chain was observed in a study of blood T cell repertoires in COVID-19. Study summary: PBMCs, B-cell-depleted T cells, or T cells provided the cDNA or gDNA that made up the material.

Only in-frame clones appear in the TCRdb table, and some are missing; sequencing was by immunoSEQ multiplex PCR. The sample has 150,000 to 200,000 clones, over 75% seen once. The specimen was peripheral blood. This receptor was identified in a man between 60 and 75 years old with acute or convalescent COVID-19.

The CDR3 here is CASSFSAQETQYF. CDR3 DNA: TGTGCCAGCAGTTTTAGCGCACAAGAGACCCAGTACTTC. The chain recombines TRBV27 with TRBJ2-5; D is perhaps TRBD2 (5 bases). In germline, CDR1 is MNHEY, CDR2 SMNVEV (reference sequence). The V and J ends lost 3 bases and 2 bases respectively, with 7 bases between them. The CDR3 spans 13 residues.